The 18 T cell receptor beta chains below were found in one sample sequenced in a study of blood T cells in healthy people across ages. The second PCR ran roughly 6 to 11 cycles with a sample-barcoded 5' primer and J-beta primers. TCRdb re-analysed the 5' RACE reads in MiXCR, keeping a single row per CDR3 protein. The data show about 670,000 distinct CDR3 sequences, 52% seen once. Sequencing was performed on blood. These receptors were obtained from a woman older than 75 in good health.

This clonotype was seen only once. V gene TRBV12-3 or TRBV12-4 combines with J gene TRBJ2-7; tentative D call: TRBD1 (5 bases). V was trimmed by 8 bases and J by 7 bases, leaving 24 bases between them. This CDR3 is 15 amino acids long. The CDR3 loop reads CASLRVPPVGNEQYF. The CDR3 DNA reads TGTGCCAGCCTCAGGGTTCCTCCGGTGGGCAATGAGCAGTACTTC.

V gene TRBV5-1 combines with J gene TRBJ1-1; possible D gene TRBD1, 5 bases. The CDR3 sequence is 15 residues long. Germline V lookup: CDR1 SGHRS, CDR2 YFSETQ. V shed 0 bases and J shed 5 bases, with 14 bases lying between them. The CDR3, as DNA: TGCGCCAGCAGCTTGGGTACAGGAGTGGGGACTGAAGCTTTCTTT. As protein: CASSLGTGVGTEAFF.

In this sample, this clonotype turned up many times. The gene calls are TRBV4-1 and TRBJ2-4; D perhaps matches TRBD2 (6 bases). CDR3 size: 21 residues. Trimming removed 1 base at V and 0 bases at J, with 25 bases between. Germline V gene data show CDR1 as MGHRA and CDR2 as YSYEKL. In nucleotides, the CDR3 is TGCGCCAGCAGCCAAGGGAGAGCGGGCGGGGTAATTCTCGCAGCCAAAAACATTCAGTACTTC. Its protein is CASSQGRAGGVILAAKNIQYF.

The V call is TRBV10-3, the J call TRBJ2-7, with 11 positions matching TRBD2. The CDR3 extends over 13 amino acids. V was pared by 11 bases and J by 2 bases, with 5 bases of the junction left unmatched. CDR1 and CDR2 from the germline V gene are ENHRY and SYGVKD. The CDR3 is CAAGLAATYEQYF. In nucleotides, the CDR3 is TGTGCCGCGGGACTAGCGGCAACCTACGAGCAGTACTTC.

This chain links TRBV7-2 with TRBJ1-1; D ambiguous. The CDR3 has 14 residues. Trimming took 8 bases from V and 1 from J, leaving 14 bases between them. Germline V gene data show CDR1 as SGHTA and CDR2 as FQGNSA. Here the CDR3 reads CASSPLATNTEAFF. CDR3 DNA sequence: TGTGCCAGCTCCCCCTTGGCCACGAACACTGAAGCTTTCTTT.

This clonotype was seen once. The V gene is TRBV12-3 or TRBV12-4, the J gene TRBJ2-3; TRBD2 aligns across 11 bases. The CDR3 contains 16 residues. V trimming: 2 bases; J trimming: 6 bases; junction bases outside the gene matches: 7. The CDR3 region has the DNA TGTGCCAGCAGTTTACTAGCGGGGGGAAGAGGGGATACGCAGTATTTT. Its protein is CASSLLAGGRGDTQYF.

This clonotype has a handful of counts. The rearrangement uses TRBV12-3 or TRBV12-4 and TRBJ1-1; D is unresolved. With 3 bases removed from V and 0 bases from J, the gap between germline ends came to 8 bases. The CDR3 covers 14 residues. DNA for the CDR3: TGTGCCAGCAGTTTGACCAGAATGAACACTGAAGCTTTCTTT. This encodes CASSLTRMNTEAFF.

This chain joins TRBV6-1 and TRBJ2-2; a weak D match, TRBD1 (6 bases). The germline V gene has CDR1 MNHNS and CDR2 SASEGT. The CDR3 contains 17 residues. The ends were cut back, 1 base at V and 2 bases at J, with 14 bases in the middle. The CDR3: CASSEDYRTANTGELFF. DNA for the CDR3: TGTGCCAGCAGTGAAGATTATAGGACAGCTAACACCGGGGAGCTGTTTTTT.

This clonotype has only one observation. V and J are TRBV20-1 and TRBJ2-5; the match to TRBD2 covers 11 bases. CDR3 size: 13 residues. The germline V gene has CDR1 DFQATT and CDR2 SNEGSKA (reference sequence). V gave up 5 bases and J gave up 4 bases; unmatched junction bases: 3. The CDR3 protein is CSAVAGGAETQYF. In DNA, the CDR3 is TGCAGTGCTGTAGCGGGAGGGGCAGAGACCCAGTACTTC.

The table lists this clonotype with a count of one. The chain employs TRBV29-1 and TRBJ1-2; 8 bases map to TRBD1. CDR3 length: 13 amino acids. The V segment lost 4 bases and the J segment 5 bases; nucleotides outside the gene matches: 6. The germline gives CDR1 SQVTM, CDR2 ANQGSEA. The CDR3: CSVARQGLYGYTF. The CDR3 DNA is TGCAGCGTTGCCAGACAGGGGTTATATGGCTACACCTTC.

The rearrangement uses TRBV5-1 and TRBJ1-1; tentative D call: TRBD1 (5 bases). Trimming took off 0 bases at V and 10 bases at J, with 13 bases between the two ends. The CDR3 totals 13 residues. Germline loops: CDR1 SGHRS, CDR2 YFSETQ. CDR3 loop: CASSLGSGTLAFF. CDR3 sequence (DNA): TGCGCCAGCAGCTTGGGGTCAGGGACGCTAGCTTTCTTT. The variable domain in full, with the rest retrieved from reference TRBV5-1 and TRBJ1-1, is KAGVTQTPRYLIKTRGQQVTLSCSPISGHRSVSWYQQTPGQGLQFLFEYFSETQRNKGNFPGRFSGRQFSNSRSEMNVSTLELGDSALYLCASSLGSGTLAFFGQGTRLTVV.

The sample holds many counts of this clonotype. The genes are TRBV4-1 and TRBJ1-2; D remains unclear. Trimming shortened V by 2 bases and J by 5 bases, and 12 bases separated the two germline ends. The length of the CDR3 is 14 residues. In germline, CDR1 is MGHRA, CDR2 YSYEKL. CDR3 in amino acids: CASSQPGTLYGYTF. CDR3 sequence (DNA): TGCGCCAGCAGCCAACCGGGTACCTTATATGGCTACACCTTC.

This chain joins TRBV5-1 and TRBJ2-7; D call uncertain. The CDR3 loop spans 12 amino acids. Germline V gene sequence: CDR1 SGHRS, CDR2 YFSETQ. The V and J ends lost 4 bases and 6 bases respectively, with 11 bases between them. The CDR3 DNA is TGCGCCAGCAGCGACGCACCCCCCGAGCAGTACTTC. It yields the protein CASSDAPPEQYF.

CDR3 loop: CSVLTIMADTQYF. The DNA for the CDR3 is TGCAGCGTTCTCACGATAATGGCAGATACGCAGTATTTT. The chain is built from TRBV29-1 and TRBJ2-3, with D hard to call. Germline CDR1 reads SQVTM; CDR2 reads ANQGSEA. This CDR3 spans 13 amino acids. V was trimmed by 5 bases and J by 4 bases, leaving 13 bases between them.

This clonotype occurred a few times. At one end the junction does not follow the germline gene, possibly because of a read error. The chain recombines TRBV12-3 or TRBV12-4 with TRBJ2-3; D gene ambiguous. The CDR3 is 13 amino acids. Here the CDR3 DNA reads TGTGTCAGCAGTTTGATCACCACAGATACGCAGTATTTT. Protein: CVSSLITTDTQYF.

The chain is built from TRBV24-1 and TRBJ2-2; the match to TRBD2 covers 7 bases. Trimming at V came to 5 bases and at J to 7 bases, leaving 6 bases not matched to a gene. The CDR3 has 14 amino acids. The germline gives CDR1 KGHDR, CDR2 SFDVKD. The CDR3 DNA follows: TGTGCCACCAGTGGGGAGGGAGAGGTCGGGGAGCTGTTTTTT. Translating gives CATSGEGEVGELFF.

Points on this clonotype: A read error may explain this, as a much larger clone is one base away. The genes are TRBV7-9 and TRBJ2-1; tentatively, D is TRBD2 (6 bases). The CDR3 runs 16 residues. The germline V gene encodes CDR1 SEHNR and CDR2 FQNEAQ (reference sequence). The CDR3 bases are TGTGCCAGCAGCTTATGGCGGGGCGGTTCCTACAAGGAGCAGTTCTTC. Residues: CASSLWRGGSYKEQFF.

This chain links TRBV6-5 with TRBJ2-7, with D tentatively TRBD2 (7 bases). V was clipped by 0 bases and J by 7 bases, with 19 bases between them. The V gene's germline CDR1 is MNHEY and CDR2 SVGAGI. The CDR3 extends over 16 amino acids. The CDR3 protein is CASSYSKGGEENEQYF. The CDR3 bases are TGTGCCAGCAGTTACTCAAAAGGGGGGGAGGAGAATGAGCAGTACTTC.